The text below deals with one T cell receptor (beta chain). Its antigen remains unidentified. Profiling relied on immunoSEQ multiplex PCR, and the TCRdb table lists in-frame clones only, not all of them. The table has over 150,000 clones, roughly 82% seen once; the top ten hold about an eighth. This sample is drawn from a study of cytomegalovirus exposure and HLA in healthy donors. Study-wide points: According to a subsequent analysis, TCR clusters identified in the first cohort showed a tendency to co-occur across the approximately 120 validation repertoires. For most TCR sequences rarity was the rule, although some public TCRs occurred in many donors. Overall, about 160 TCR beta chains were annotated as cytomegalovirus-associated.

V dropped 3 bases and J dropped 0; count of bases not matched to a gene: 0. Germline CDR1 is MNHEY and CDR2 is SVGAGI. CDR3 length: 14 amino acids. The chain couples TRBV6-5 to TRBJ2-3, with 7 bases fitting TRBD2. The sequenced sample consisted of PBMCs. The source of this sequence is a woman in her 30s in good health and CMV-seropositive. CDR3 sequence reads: CASSYSGSTDTQYF. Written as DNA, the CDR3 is TGTGCCAGCAGTTATAGCGGGAGCACAGATACGCAGTATTTT.